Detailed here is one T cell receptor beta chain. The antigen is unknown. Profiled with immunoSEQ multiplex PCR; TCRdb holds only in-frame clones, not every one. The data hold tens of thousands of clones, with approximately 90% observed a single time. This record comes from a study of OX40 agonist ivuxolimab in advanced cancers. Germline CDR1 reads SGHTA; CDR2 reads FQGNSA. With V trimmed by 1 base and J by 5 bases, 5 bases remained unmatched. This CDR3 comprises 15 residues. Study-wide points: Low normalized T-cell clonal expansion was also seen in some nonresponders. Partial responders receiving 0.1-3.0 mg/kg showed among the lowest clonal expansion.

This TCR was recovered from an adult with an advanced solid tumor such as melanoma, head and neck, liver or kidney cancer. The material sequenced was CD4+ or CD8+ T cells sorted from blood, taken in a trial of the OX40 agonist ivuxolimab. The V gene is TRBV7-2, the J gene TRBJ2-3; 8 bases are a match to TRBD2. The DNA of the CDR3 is TGTGCCAGCAGCTTAGGACTAGCGCGTGGAGATACGCAGTATTTT. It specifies CASSLGLARGDTQYF.